The rows below give T cell receptor beta chains drawn from one sample of a study of T-cell memory formation after mild COVID-19. From the 5' RACE reads, TCRdb called clonotypes with MiXCR, one entry per CDR3 protein. The data contain 55,000 to 75,000 distinct CDR3 sequences, roughly 25% of them singletons. The sequenced material came from PBMCs or a T cell subset sorted from them (not recorded which). The receptor source for this set is a man between 18 and 35 years old who had mild COVID-19 (a few samples of this study predate the infection). Cell type and time point are not known. Each CDR3 is given with its conserved first and last residue. A D gene is named only where the DNA matches it firmly. Clone size, where shown, is once, few, many, or a class for clones that have expanded.

j_gene | d_gene | v_gene | abundance | CDR3nt | CDR3aa
TRBJ2-5 | . | TRBV12-3/TRBV12-4 | . | TGTGCCAGCAATAAAATAGCTGTAGGTGGAGAGACCCAGTACTTC | CASNKIAVGGETQYF
TRBJ2-1 | TRBD2 | TRBV6-2/TRBV6-3 | few | TGTGCCACCCGACTAGCGGGGGACAATGAGCAGTTCTTC | CATRLAGDNEQFF
TRBJ1-1 | TRBD1 | TRBV6-6 | few | TGTGCCAGCAGTTGGACAGGGACCACTGAAGCTTTCTTT | CASSWTGTTEAFF
TRBJ1-2 | . | TRBV4-1 | . | TGCGCCAGCAGCCAAGTGAAGCCGGTCACAGCAAACTATGGCTACACCTTC | CASSQVKPVTANYGYTF
TRBJ2-7 | . | TRBV6-5 | few | TGTGCCAGCAGCCCCGGACCTTCCTACGAGCAGTACTTC | CASSPGPSYEQYF
TRBJ2-2 | TRBD1 | TRBV7-3 | . | TGTGCCAGCAGCCCGACAGGGGACACCGGGGAGCTGTTTTTT | CASSPTGDTGELFF
TRBJ1-2 | . | TRBV9 | . | TGTGCCAGCTCGAAATCTGGTTGGCCGGAGGGCTACACCTTC | CASSKSGWPEGYTF
TRBJ1-4 | . | TRBV7-9 | . | TGTGCCAGCAGCTTCCCACTGACAGCAACAAATGAAAAACTGTTTTTT | CASSFPLTATNEKLFF
TRBJ1-1 | . | TRBV4-3 | . | TGCGCCAGCAGCCAAGGACAGCAGAACACTGAAGCTTTCTTT | CASSQGQQNTEAFF
TRBJ2-5 | TRBD2 | TRBV2 | many | TGTGCCAGCAGTGAAGGGCTAGCGGGGGGCCAAGAGACCCAGTACTTC | CASSEGLAGGQETQYF
TRBJ1-5 | . | TRBV7-2 | many | TGTGCCAGCAGTCCGGAGGGCAGGCCAAGGCAGCCCCAGCATTTT | CASSPEGRPRQPQHF
TRBJ2-2 | TRBD1 | TRBV5-5 | . | TGTGCCAGCACCCTAGGCAGACAGGGGATAACCGGGGAGCTGTTTTTT | CASTLGRQGITGELFF